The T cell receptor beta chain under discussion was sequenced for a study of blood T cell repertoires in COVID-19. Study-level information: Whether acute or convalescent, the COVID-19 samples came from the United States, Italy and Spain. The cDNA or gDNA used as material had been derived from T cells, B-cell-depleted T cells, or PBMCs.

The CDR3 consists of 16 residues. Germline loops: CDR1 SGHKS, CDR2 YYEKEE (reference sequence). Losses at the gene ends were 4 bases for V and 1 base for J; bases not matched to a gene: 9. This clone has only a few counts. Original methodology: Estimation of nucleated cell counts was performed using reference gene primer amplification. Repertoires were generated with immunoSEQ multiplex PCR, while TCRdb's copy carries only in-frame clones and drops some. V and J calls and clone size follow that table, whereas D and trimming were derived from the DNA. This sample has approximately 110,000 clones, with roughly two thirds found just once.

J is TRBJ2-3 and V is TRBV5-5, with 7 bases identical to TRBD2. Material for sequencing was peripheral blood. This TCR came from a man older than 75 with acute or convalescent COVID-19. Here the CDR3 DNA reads TGTGCCAGCAGCCCGAGACTAAGCGGGGGCACAGATACGCAGTATTTT. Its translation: CASSPRLSGGTDTQYF.